This T cell receptor (beta chain) was profiled in a study of CD8+CD57+ T cells in acquired aplastic anemia. For the study at large: Sorted CD4+ and CD8+ cell DNA averaged about 3 ug. Study findings and constraints: Patients and controls were not found to differ significantly in CD8+ Simpson's diversity. Overlap between patients and controls comprised roughly 30 CD8+ CDR3 sequences.

Genomic DNA served as template for TCR beta VDJ and CDR3 profiling. TCRdb independently ran MiXCR on the reads; one entry per CDR3 protein. The sample consists of under 200,000 distinct CDR3 sequences, 48% of them appearing once. V was pared by 4 bases and J by 4 bases, with 15 bases between. The CDR3 runs 15 residues. Germline-derived CDR1 and CDR2 are KGHDR and SFDVKD. Flow cytometry had shown expanded CD8+CD57+ cells in the patients chosen for sequencing. Patients were untreated when blood was sampled. At least ten counts were recorded for this clonotype. Antigen: not known. The receptor was isolated from a human donor with aplastic anemia. The chain recombines TRBV24-1 with TRBJ2-5, with D possibly TRBD1 on 6 matching bases. The sample was sorted CD4+, CD8+, or CD8+CD57+ T cells (not recorded which) from PBMCs. The CDR3 DNA sequence: TGTGCCACCAGTGACTCGACAGGTTCTGGAGAGACCCAGTACTTC. Protein product: CATSDSTGSGETQYF.